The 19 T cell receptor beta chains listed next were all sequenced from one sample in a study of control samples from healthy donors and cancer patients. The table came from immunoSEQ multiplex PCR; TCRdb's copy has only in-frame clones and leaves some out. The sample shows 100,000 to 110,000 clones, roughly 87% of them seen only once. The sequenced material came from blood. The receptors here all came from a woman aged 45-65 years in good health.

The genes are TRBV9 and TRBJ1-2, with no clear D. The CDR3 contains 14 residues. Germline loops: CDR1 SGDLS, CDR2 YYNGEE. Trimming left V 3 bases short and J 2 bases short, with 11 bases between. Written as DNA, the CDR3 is TGTGCCAGCAGCGCGAAATTAGGGAACTATGGCTACACCTTC. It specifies CASSAKLGNYGYTF.

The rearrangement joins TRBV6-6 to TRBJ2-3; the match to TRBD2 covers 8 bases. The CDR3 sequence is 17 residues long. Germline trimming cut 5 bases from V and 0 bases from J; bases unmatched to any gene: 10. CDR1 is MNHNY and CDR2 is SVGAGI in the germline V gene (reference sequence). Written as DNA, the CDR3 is TGTGCCAGCAGTCGGAACTCTGGCGGGGGGAGCACAGATACGCAGTATTTT. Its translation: CASSRNSGGGSTDTQYF.

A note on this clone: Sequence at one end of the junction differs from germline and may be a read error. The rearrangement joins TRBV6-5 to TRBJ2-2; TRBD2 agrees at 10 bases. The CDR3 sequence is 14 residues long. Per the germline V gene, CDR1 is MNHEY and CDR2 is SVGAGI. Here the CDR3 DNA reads TGTGCCTGCAGACTAGCGGGGAACACCGGGGAGCTGTTTTTT. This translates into CACRLAGNTGELFF.

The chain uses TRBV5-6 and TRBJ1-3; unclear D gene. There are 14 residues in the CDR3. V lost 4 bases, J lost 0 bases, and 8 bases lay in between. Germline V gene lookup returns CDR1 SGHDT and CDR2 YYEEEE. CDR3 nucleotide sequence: TGTGCCAGCAGCATATATCGCTCTGGAAACACCATATATTTT. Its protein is CASSIYRSGNTIYF.

The CDR3 bases are TGTGCCAGCAGCTTAGCACGAGATACGCAGTATTTT. Translating it yields CASSLARDTQYF. This rearrangement joins TRBV7-2 to TRBJ2-3; no firm D call. The germline V gene encodes CDR1 SGHTA and CDR2 FQGNSA. The CDR3 spans 12 residues. V dropped 0 bases and J dropped 5 bases, with 3 bases sitting between them. The full variable domain, in which reference TRBV7-2 and TRBJ2-3 provide the parts outside the CDR3, is GAGVSQSPSNKVTEKGKDVELRCDPISGHTALYWYRQSLGQGLEFLIYFQGNSAPDKSGLPSDRFSAERTGGSVSTLTIQRTQQEDSAVYLCASSLARDTQYFGPGTRLTVL.

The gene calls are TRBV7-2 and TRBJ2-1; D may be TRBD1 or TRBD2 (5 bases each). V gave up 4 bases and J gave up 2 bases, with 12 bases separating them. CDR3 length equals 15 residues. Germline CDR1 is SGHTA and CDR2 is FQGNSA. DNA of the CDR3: TGTGCCAGCAGCTCCCTCCCGGGACCCTACAATGAGCAGTTCTTC. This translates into CASSSLPGPYNEQFF. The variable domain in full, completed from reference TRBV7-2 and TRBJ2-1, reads GAGVSQSPSNKVTEKGKDVELRCDPISGHTALYWYRQSLGQGLEFLIYFQGNSAPDKSGLPSDRFSAERTGGSVSTLTIQRTQQEDSAVYLCASSSLPGPYNEQFFGPGTRLTVL.

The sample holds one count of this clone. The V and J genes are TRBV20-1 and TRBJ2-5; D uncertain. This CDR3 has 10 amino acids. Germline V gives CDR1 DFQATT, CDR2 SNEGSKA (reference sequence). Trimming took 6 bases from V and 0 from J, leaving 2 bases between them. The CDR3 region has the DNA TGCAGTGCGTACCAAGAGACCCAGTACTTC. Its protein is CSAYQETQYF.

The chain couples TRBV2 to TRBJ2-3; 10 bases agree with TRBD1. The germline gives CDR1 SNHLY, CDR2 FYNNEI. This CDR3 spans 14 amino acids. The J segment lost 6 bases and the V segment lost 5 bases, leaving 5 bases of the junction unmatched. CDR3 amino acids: CASSWTGGGDTQYF. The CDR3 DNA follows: TGTGCCAGCAGTTGGACAGGGGGAGGGGATACGCAGTATTTT.

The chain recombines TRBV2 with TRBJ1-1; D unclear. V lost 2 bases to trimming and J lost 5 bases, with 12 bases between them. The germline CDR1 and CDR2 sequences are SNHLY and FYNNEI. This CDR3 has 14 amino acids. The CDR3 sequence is CASSEFPGETEAFF. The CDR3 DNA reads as TGTGCCAGCAGTGAATTCCCCGGCGAAACTGAAGCTTTCTTT.

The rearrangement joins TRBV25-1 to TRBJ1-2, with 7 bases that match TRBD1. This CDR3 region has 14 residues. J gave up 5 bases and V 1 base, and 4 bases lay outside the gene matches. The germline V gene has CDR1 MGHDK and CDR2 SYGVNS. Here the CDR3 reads CASSEWGQIYGYTF. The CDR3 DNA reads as TGTGCCAGCAGTGAATGGGGACAGATATATGGCTACACCTTC.

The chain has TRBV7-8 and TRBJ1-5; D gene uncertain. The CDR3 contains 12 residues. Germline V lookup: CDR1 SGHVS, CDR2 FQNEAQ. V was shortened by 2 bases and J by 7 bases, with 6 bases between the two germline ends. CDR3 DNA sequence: TGTGCCAGCAGCTTACGAGGCCAGCCCCAGCATTTT. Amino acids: CASSLRGQPQHF.

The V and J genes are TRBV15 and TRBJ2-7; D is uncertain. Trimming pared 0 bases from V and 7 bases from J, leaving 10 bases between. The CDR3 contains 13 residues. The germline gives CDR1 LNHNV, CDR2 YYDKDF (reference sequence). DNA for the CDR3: TGTGCCACCAGCAGAGATTTAGGCTGGGAGCAGTACGTC. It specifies CATSRDLGWEQYV.

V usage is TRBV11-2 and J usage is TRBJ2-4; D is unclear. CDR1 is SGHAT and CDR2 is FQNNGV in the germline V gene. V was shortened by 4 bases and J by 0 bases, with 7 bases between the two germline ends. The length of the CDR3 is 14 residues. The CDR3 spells CASSSYIAKNIQYF. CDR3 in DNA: TGTGCCAGCAGCTCCTACATAGCCAAAAACATTCAGTACTTC.

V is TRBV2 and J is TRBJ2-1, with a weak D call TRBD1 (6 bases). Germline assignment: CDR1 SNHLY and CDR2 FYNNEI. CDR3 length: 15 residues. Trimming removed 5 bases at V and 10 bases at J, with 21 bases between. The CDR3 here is CASSSRQTRGLEQFF. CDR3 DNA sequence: TGTGCCAGCAGTTCCCGTCAAACTAGGGGGTTGGAGCAGTTCTTC.

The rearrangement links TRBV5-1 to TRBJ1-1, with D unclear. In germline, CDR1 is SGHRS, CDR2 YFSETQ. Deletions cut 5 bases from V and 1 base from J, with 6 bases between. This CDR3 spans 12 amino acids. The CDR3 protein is CASRNGNTEAFF. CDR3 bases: TGCGCCAGCAGAAACGGGAACACTGAAGCTTTCTTT.

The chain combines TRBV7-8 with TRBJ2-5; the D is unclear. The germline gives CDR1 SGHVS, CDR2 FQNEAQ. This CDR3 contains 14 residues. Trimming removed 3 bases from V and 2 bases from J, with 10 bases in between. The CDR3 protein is CASSLVGRQETQYF. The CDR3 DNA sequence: TGTGCCAGCAGCTTGGTCGGCAGGCAAGAGACCCAGTACTTC. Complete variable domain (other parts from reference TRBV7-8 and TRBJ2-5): GAGVSQSPRYKVAKRGQDVALRCDPISGHVSLFWYQQALGQGPEFLTYFQNEAQLDKSGLPSDRFFAERPEGSVSTLKIQRTQQEDSAVYLCASSLVGRQETQYFGPGTRLLVL.

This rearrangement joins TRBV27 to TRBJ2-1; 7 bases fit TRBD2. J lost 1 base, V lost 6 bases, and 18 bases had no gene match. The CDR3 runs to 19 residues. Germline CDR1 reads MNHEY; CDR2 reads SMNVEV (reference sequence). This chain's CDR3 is CASRPIPGAGRASYNEQFF. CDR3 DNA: TGTGCCAGCAGACCCATCCCGGGAGCGGGAAGGGCGTCCTACAATGAGCAGTTCTTC.

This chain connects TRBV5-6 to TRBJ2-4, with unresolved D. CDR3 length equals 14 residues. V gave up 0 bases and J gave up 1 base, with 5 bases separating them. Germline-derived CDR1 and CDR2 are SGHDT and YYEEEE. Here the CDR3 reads CASSLVQAKNIQYF. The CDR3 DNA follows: TGTGCCAGCAGCTTGGTACAGGCCAAAAACATTCAGTACTTC.

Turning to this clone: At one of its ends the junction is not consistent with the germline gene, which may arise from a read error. CDR3 nucleotide sequence: TGTGCCACCAGCAGAGATAGCGAGACCCGTCATTTT. It translates to CATSRDSETRHF. This rearrangement joins TRBV15 to TRBJ2-3; D perhaps matches TRBD2 (5 bases). The CDR3 runs 12 residues. Germline V gene data show CDR1 as LNHNV and CDR2 as YYDKDF (reference sequence). Supplemented by reference TRBV15 and TRBJ2-3, the full variable domain reads DAMVIQNPRYQVTQFGKPVTLSCSQTLNHNVMYWYQQKSSQAPKLLFHYYDKDFNNEADTPDNFQSRRPNTSFCFLDIRSPGLGDTAMYLCATSRDSETRHFGPGTRLTVL.